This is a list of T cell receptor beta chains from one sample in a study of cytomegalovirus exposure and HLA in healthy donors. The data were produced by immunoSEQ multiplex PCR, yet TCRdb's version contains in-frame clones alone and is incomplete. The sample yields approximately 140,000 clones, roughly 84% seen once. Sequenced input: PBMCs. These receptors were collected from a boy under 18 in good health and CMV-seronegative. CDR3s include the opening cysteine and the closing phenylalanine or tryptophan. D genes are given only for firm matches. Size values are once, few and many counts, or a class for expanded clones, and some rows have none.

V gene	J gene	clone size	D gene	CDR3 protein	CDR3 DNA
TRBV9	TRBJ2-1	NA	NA	CASSVGSSRAHEQFF	TGTGCCAGCAGCGTCGGTAGCAGCCGAGCCCATGAGCAGTTCTTC
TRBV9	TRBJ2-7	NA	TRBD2	CASSVDWTSVYEQYF	TGTGCCAGCAGCGTAGACTGGACTAGCGTCTACGAGCAGTACTTC
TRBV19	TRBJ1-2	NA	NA	CASSIWQLGGYTF	TGTGCCAGTAGTATTTGGCAGTTGGGCGGCTACACCTTC
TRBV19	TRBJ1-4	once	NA	CASSAYSRGNEKLFF	TGTGCCAGTAGTGCATACAGCCGGGGAAACGAAAAACTGTTTTTT
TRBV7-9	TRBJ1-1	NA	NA	CASSHDRNTEAFF	TGTGCCAGCAGCCATGACAGGAACACTGAAGCTTTCTTT
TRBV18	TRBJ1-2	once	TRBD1	CASSGQGSGYTF	TGTGCCAGCTCGGGACAGGGGAGCGGCTACACCTTC
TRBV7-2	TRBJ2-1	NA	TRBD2	CASSLGLAINEQFF	TGTGCCAGCAGCTTAGGACTAGCTATTAATGAGCAGTTCTTC
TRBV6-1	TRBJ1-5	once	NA	CATENSINQPQHF	TGTGCCACCGAGAATAGCATCAATCAGCCCCAGCATTTT
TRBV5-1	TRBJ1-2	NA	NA	CASSLGRGNYGYTF	TGCGCCAGCAGCTTGGGGCGGGGTAACTATGGCTACACCTTC
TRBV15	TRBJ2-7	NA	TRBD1	CATSREEGQGLSEQYF	TGTGCCACCAGCAGAGAGGAGGGACAGGGATTAAGCGAGCAGTACTTC
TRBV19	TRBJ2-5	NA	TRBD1	CASTINSPGQGIETQYF	TGTGCCAGTACTATCAATTCGCCGGGACAGGGTATTGAGACCCAGTACTTC
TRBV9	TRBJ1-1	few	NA	CASSIQGTNTEAFF	TGTGCCAGCAGCATTCAGGGGACCAACACTGAAGCTTTCTTT
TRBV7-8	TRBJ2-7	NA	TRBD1	CASSSRGTGMYEQYF	TGTGCCAGCAGCTCCAGGGGGACAGGGATGTACGAGCAGTACTTC
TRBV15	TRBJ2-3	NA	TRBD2	CATSRETSGTTDTQYF	TGTGCCACCAGCAGAGAAACTAGCGGGACCACAGATACGCAGTATTTT
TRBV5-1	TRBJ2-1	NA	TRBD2	CASSLAAAGPRRDEQFF	TGCGCCAGCAGCTTGGCCGCAGCGGGACCCCGGCGGGATGAGCAGTTCTTC
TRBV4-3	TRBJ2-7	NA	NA	CASSQAIDPREQYF	TGCGCCAGCAGCCAAGCGATAGATCCGCGGGAGCAGTACTTC
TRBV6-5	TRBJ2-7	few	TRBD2	CASSYGSLAVEQYF	TGTGCCAGCAGTTACGGATCACTAGCGGTTGAGCAGTACTTC
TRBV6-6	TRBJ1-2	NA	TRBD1	CASSMGQGPPNYGYTF	TGTGCCAGCAGTATGGGACAGGGGCCCCCTAACTATGGCTACACCTTC
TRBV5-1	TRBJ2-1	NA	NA	CASSESGSYNEQFF	TGCGCCAGCAGCGAGAGTGGCTCCTACAATGAGCAGTTCTTC
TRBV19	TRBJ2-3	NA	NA	CASSIPSGGPDTQYF	TGTGCCAGTAGTATCCCTTCGGGGGGCCCCGATACGCAGTATTTT
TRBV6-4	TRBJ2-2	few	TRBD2	CASSDGLAGDSGELFF	TGTGCCAGCAGTGACGGCCTAGCGGGAGATTCCGGGGAGCTGTTTTTT
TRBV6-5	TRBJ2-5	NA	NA	CASSMGGGGETQYF	TGTGCCAGCAGTATGGGGGGGGGCGGGGAGACCCAGTACTTC
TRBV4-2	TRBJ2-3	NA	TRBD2	CASAPRRGVGYSTDTQYF	TGTGCCAGCGCGCCCAGGCGGGGGGTGGGGTATAGCACAGATACGCAGTATTTT
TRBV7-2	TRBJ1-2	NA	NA	CASSLRTTVAYYGYTF	TGTGCCAGCAGCTTAAGGACTACCGTCGCCTACTATGGCTACACCTTC
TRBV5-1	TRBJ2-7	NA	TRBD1	CASSLAGTGGYEQYF	TGCGCCAGCAGCTTGGCCGGGACAGGGGGCTACGAGCAGTACTTC
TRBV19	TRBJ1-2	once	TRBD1	CASSWTGVDGYTF	TGTGCCAGCAGCTGGACAGGGGTTGATGGCTACACCTTC
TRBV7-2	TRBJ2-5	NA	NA	CASSPNRGETQYF	TGTGCCAGCAGCCCAAACCGAGGAGAGACCCAGTACTTC
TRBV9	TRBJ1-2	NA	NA	CASSVAGRYGYTF	TGTGCCAGCAGCGTAGCAGGGAGGTATGGCTACACCTTC
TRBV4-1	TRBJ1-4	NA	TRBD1	CASSQEGRGSEKLFF	TGCGCCAGCAGCCAAGAGGGCAGGGGGTCTGAAAAACTGTTTTTT
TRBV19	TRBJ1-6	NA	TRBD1	CASSYQGAGDSPLHF	TGTGCCAGTAGTTACCAGGGGGCAGGAGATTCACCCCTCCACTTT
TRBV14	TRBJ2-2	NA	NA	CASSPLRGGDTGELFF	TGTGCCAGCAGCCCCCTTAGAGGGGGGGACACCGGGGAGCTGTTTTTT
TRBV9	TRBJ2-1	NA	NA	CASSVQGAYNNEQFF	TGTGCCAGCAGCGTACAGGGTGCTTACAACAATGAGCAGTTCTTC
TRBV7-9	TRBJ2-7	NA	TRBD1	CASSDRVNYEQYF	TGTGCCAGCAGCGACAGGGTTAACTACGAGCAGTACTTC
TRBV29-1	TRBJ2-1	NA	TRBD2	CSVGTSGYNEQFF	TGCAGCGTTGGGACTAGCGGGTACAATGAGCAGTTCTTC
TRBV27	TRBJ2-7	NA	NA	CASSRPGASYEQYF	TGTGCCAGCAGCCGTCCAGGGGCTTCCTACGAGCAGTACTTC
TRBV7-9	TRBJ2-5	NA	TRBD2	CASSLALAGIPQETQYF	TGTGCCAGCAGCTTAGCCCTAGCGGGGATCCCACAAGAGACCCAGTACTTC
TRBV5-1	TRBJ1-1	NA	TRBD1	CASSYPKTGDGTEAFF	TGCGCCAGCAGCTATCCCAAGACAGGGGATGGTACTGAAGCTTTCTTT
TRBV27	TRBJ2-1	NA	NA	CASSLKGSYNEQFF	TGTGCCAGCAGTTTAAAGGGGTCGTACAATGAGCAGTTCTTC
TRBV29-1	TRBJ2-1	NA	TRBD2	CSVEDVMGGYYNEQFF	TGCAGCGTTGAAGATGTAATGGGGGGGTACTACAATGAGCAGTTCTTC
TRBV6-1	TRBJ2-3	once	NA	CASSLRSATDTQYF	TGTGCCAGCAGTCTTAGGAGTGCTACAGATACGCAGTATTTT
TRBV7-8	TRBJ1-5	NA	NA	CASSLAVAQPQHF	TGTGCCAGCAGCTTAGCAGTGGCTCAGCCCCAGCATTTT
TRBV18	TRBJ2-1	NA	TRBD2	CASSPTSGGAREQFF	TGTGCCAGCTCACCTACTAGCGGGGGGGCTAGGGAGCAGTTCTTC
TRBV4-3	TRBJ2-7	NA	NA	CASSQDQEGSQEQYF	TGCGCCAGCAGCCAAGATCAAGAGGGTTCGCAGGAGCAGTACTTC
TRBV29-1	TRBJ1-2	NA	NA	CSVGGGGYGYTF	TGCAGCGTTGGGGGGGGAGGCTATGGCTACACCTTC
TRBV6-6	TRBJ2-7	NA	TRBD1	CASIKDRDSHEQYF	TGTGCCAGCATCAAAGACCGGGACAGCCACGAGCAGTACTTC
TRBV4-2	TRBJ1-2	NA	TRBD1	CASSQWGQTLYGYTF	TGTGCCAGCAGCCAGTGGGGACAGACGCTATATGGCTACACCTTC
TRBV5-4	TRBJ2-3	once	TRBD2	CASDSGLAGGPTKSDTQYF	TGTGCCAGCGATAGTGGGCTAGCGGGGGGGCCGACGAAGTCAGATACGCAGTATTTT
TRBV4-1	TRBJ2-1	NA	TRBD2	CASSQAGGIYNEQFF	TGCGCCAGCAGCCAAGCGGGGGGTATCTACAATGAGCAGTTCTTC
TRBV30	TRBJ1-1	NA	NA	CAWSALWAAMNTEAFF	TGTGCCTGGAGTGCCTTGTGGGCAGCCATGAACACTGAAGCTTTCTTT